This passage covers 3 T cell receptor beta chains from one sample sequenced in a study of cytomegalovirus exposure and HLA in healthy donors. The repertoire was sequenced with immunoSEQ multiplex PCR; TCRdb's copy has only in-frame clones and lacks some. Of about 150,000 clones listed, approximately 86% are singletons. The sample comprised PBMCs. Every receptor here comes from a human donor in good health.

This CDR3 is CASSMEGGPANYGYTF. The CDR3 nucleotides read TGTGCCAGTAGTATGGAAGGGGGCCCGGCTAACTATGGCTACACCTTC. The gene calls are TRBV19 and TRBJ1-2, with 7 nucleotides matching TRBD1. The germline CDR1 and CDR2 sequences are LNHDA and SQIVND (reference sequence). This CDR3 spans 16 amino acids. The trim removed 3 bases at V and 0 bases at J, leaving 7 bases unmatched. The whole variable domain, remainder taken from reference TRBV19 and TRBJ1-2, is DGGITQSPKYLFRKEGQNVTLSCEQNLNHDAMYWYRQDPGQGLRLIYYSQIVNDFQKGDIAEGYSVSREKKESFPLTVTSAQKNPTAFYLCASSMEGGPANYGYTFGSGTRLTVV.

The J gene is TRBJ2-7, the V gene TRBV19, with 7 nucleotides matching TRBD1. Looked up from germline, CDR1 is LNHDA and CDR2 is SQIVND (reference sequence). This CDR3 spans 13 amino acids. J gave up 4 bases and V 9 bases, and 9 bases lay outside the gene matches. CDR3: CASGTEGTYEQYF. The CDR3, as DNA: TGTGCCAGCGGGACAGAGGGAACATACGAGCAGTACTTC. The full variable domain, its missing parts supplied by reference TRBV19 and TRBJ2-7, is DGGITQSPKYLFRKEGQNVTLSCEQNLNHDAMYWYRQDPGQGLRLIYYSQIVNDFQKGDIAEGYSVSREKKESFPLTVTSAQKNPTAFYLCASGTEGTYEQYFGPGTRLTVT.

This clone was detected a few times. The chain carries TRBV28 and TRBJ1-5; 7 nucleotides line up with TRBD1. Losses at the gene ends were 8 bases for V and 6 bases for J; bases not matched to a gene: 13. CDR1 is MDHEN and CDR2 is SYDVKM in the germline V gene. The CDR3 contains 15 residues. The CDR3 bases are TGTGCCAGCCGACTGCCTCAGGGGGTGATTCAGCCCCAGCATTTT. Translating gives CASRLPQGVIQPQHF.